A selection of T cell receptor beta chains follows, all from one sample in a study of T cells in Graves' hyperthyroidism and ophthalmopathy. A single record per CDR3 protein comes from TCRdb applying MiXCR to the multiplex PCR reads. Among about 760,000 distinct CDR3 sequences listed, 35% were seen once. The sequenced material came from blood. Receptors were obtained from a woman in her thirties or forties with Graves' hyperthyroidism. The CDR3 runs from the conserved cysteine through the conserved F or W. The D gene is left open where the match is weak. Not all rows give a size; the values are once, few, many and, for expanded clones, a class.

>TRBJ1-1|TRBV29-1|-|11|many
TGCAGCGTTGTCCGAGACACTGAAGCTTTCTTT
CSVVRDTEAFF
>TRBJ1-2|TRBV24-1|TRBD1|14|few
TGTGCCACCAGTGATCCCTCGACAGGGACTGGCTACACCTTC
CATSDPSTGTGYTF
>TRBJ2-7|TRBV6-5|-|13|many
TGTGCCAGCAGTTTGGGCCTCACCAACGAGCAGTACTTC
CASSLGLTNEQYF
>TRBJ2-7|TRBV29-1|-|11|many
TGCAGCGTGGACGGTCCCCACGAGCAGTACTTC
CSVDGPHEQYF
>TRBJ2-3|TRBV14|-|14|-
TGTGCCAGCTCACCTGGAGGGACCGCAGATACGCAGTATTTT
CASSPGGTADTQYF
>TRBJ1-4|TRBV5-6|TRBD1|15|-
TGTGCCAGCAGCTTGTTGACAGGGGCGGGTGAAAAACTGTTTTTT
CASSLLTGAGEKLFF
>TRBJ1-2|TRBV28|-|15|-
TGTGCCAGCAGTCCCCACGAGCGGGGGGCTGGTGGCTACACCTTC
CASSPHERGAGGYTF
>TRBJ1-1|TRBV7-8|-|15|many
TGTGCCAGCAGCTTAGCTAGGAGAGGGGACACTGAAGCTTTCTTT
CASSLARRGDTEAFF
>TRBJ1-1|TRBV9|-|13|-
TGTGCCAGCTCGGCGGGGGGTTCCGCTGAAGCTTTCTTT
CASSAGGSAEAFF
>TRBJ1-5|TRBV12-3/TRBV12-4|TRBD1|13|many
TGTGCCAGCAGATGGACAGGGAATCAGCCCCAGCATTTT
CASRWTGNQPQHF
>TRBJ2-7|TRBV4-1|TRBD2|16|-
TGCGCCAGCAGCCAGAGGGGACTAGCGGGGGCCTACGAGCAGTACTTC
CASSQRGLAGAYEQYF
>TRBJ1-1|TRBV7-2|-|15|few
TGTGCCAGCAGCTCCGGGGATTGGTTTGAGGCTGAAGCTTTCTTT
CASSSGDWFEAEAFF
>TRBJ2-5|TRBV6-5|-|14|-
TGTGCCAGCAGCGAGCGACTAGTGTCGGAGACCCAGTACTTC
CASSERLVSETQYF
>TRBJ1-2|TRBV7-2|-|14|-
TGCGCCAGCAGCCAGGTGGGATACGGCTATGGCTACACCTTC
CASSQVGYGYGYTF
>TRBJ1-4|TRBV7-8|-|14|few
TGTGCCAGCAGCTTAGGCACCATGGTGGAAAAACTGTTTTTT
CASSLGTMVEKLFF
>TRBJ2-7|TRBV7-2|-|15|-
TGTGCCAGCAGCCCGCCGGGGCGCCCCGAATACGAGCAGTACTTC
CASSPPGRPEYEQYF
>TRBJ2-7|TRBV10-3|-|13|-
TGTGCCATCAGTGAGTCCGACGGAGGAGGGCAGTACTTC
CAISESDGGGQYF
>TRBJ2-7|TRBV12-3/TRBV12-4|-|12|many
TGTGCCAGCGGACTAAGGGGGGAGAAGCAGTACTTC
CASGLRGEKQYF
>TRBJ2-2|TRBV5-4|-|14|few
TGCGCCAGCAGCCAAGAGGGCGGAACCGGGGAGCTGTTTTTT
CASSQEGGTGELFF
>TRBJ1-2|TRBV7-9|TRBD1|16|many
TGTGCCAGCAGCTCCCGAGGGACAGGGGGCGACTATGGCTACACCTTC
CASSSRGTGGDYGYTF
>TRBJ2-5|TRBV19|-|14|few
TGTGCCAGTAGTAAGCGGTCAGAACAAGAGACCCAGTACTTC
CASSKRSEQETQYF
>TRBJ2-7|TRBV29-1|-|13|-
TGCAGCGTTGAAGGGGCGGTACCTAACGAGCAGTACTTC
CSVEGAVPNEQYF
>TRBJ2-7|TRBV14|-|16|few
TGTGCCAGCAGCCAAGGTACGGGCACCACCTCCTACGAGCAGTACTTC
CASSQGTGTTSYEQYF
>TRBJ2-6|TRBV12-3/TRBV12-4|-|17|few
TGTGCCAGCAGTCGTCGGACGGTGGAGATTGGGGCCAACGTCCTGACTTTC
CASSRRTVEIGANVLTF
>TRBJ1-4|TRBV14|-|15|few
TGTGCCAGCAGCCACCGATCTGCAACTAATGAAAAACTGTTTTTT
CASSHRSATNEKLFF
>TRBJ1-2|TRBV7-9|-|12|-
TGTGCCAGCAGCTCCGGGGGCTGGGGCTACACCTTC
CASSSGGWGYTF
>TRBJ1-2|TRBV5-1|TRBD1|15|-
TGCGCCAGCAGCCTCGGGGCAGGGGGCGACTATGGCTACACCTTC
CASSLGAGGDYGYTF
>TRBJ1-5|TRBV19|TRBD1|15|-
TGTGCCAGTAGTATGACAGGGTCGGGAGGTCAGCCCCAGCATTTT
CASSMTGSGGQPQHF
>TRBJ1-2|TRBV13|TRBD1|14|many
TGTGCCAGCAGCTTAAACAGGGGGCAGGATGGCTACACCTTC
CASSLNRGQDGYTF
>TRBJ1-5|TRBV19|-|14|many
TGTGCCAGTAGTATAGAACAGCTCAATCAGCCCCAGCATTTT
CASSIEQLNQPQHF
>TRBJ2-1|TRBV7-9|-|17|-
TGTGCCAGCAGCTCTTCTCCCGGGACGGAGGATTACAATGAGCAGTTCTTC
CASSSSPGTEDYNEQFF
>TRBJ1-2|TRBV7-2|-|11|many
TGTGCCAGCGATCGTACAGGTGGCTACACCTTC
CASDRTGGYTF
>TRBJ1-6|TRBV12-3/TRBV12-4|-|13|many
TGTGCCAGCAGTTTACAGGGCGATTCACCCCTCCACTTT
CASSLQGDSPLHF
>TRBJ1-2|TRBV20-1|TRBD1|13|-
TGCAGTGCTAGAGGACAGGGGGCGTATGGCTACACCTTC
CSARGQGAYGYTF
>TRBJ1-6|TRBV14|-|18|few
TGTGCCAGCAGCCAATCTCCCACCGGTTGGCAGAATAATTCACCCCTCCACTTT
CASSQSPTGWQNNSPLHF
>TRBJ1-1|TRBV25-1|-|15|-
TGTGCCAGCAGTTTAGTAGGTTTATGGAACACTGAAGCTTTCTTT
CASSLVGLWNTEAFF
>TRBJ2-5|TRBV9|TRBD2|19|few
TGTGCCAGCAGCGTATCCTTCGGGCGGCTAGCGGGGGGGCAAGAGACCCAGTACTTC
CASSVSFGRLAGGQETQYF
>TRBJ2-1|TRBV7-8|-|15|-
TGTGCCAGCAGCTTAGGGCTAGGGGACCACAATGAGCAGTTCTTC
CASSLGLGDHNEQFF
>TRBJ1-2|TRBV2|-|14|-
TGTGCCAGCAGTGAAGGGACAGACCCCCATGGCTACACCTTC
CASSEGTDPHGYTF
>TRBJ2-5|TRBV7-9|TRBD2|15|few
TGTGCCAGCAGCCGCGGGGGGGGGACCCAAGAGACCCAGTACTTC
CASSRGGGTQETQYF
>TRBJ2-5|TRBV20-1|TRBD2|13|many
TGCAGTGCCCTGCTAGCGGGGAAAGAGACCCAGTACTTC
CSALLAGKETQYF
>TRBJ2-7|TRBV5-1|-|13|-
TGCGCCAGCAGCCACAGGACAGATGACGAGCAGTACTTC
CASSHRTDDEQYF
>TRBJ1-5|TRBV29-1|-|13|-
TGCAGCGTTGGTGGAGGGGTGGGACAGCCCCAGCATTTT
CSVGGGVGQPQHF
>TRBJ2-5|TRBV25-1|TRBD1|13|-
TGTGCCAGCAACAGGGGGTACGGGGAGACCCAGTACTTC
CASNRGYGETQYF
>TRBJ1-3|TRBV5-6|-|14|few
TGTGCCAGCAGCCCCGGTGTAGCTGGAAACACCATATATTTT
CASSPGVAGNTIYF
>TRBJ1-1|TRBV10-3|TRBD1|14|-
TGTGCCATCAGGGGGGACAGTGGGAACACTGAAGCTTTCTTT
CAIRGDSGNTEAFF
>TRBJ2-7|TRBV20-1|TRBD1|15|many
TGCAGTGCTAGATCTACCGGACAGGGGTCCTACGAGCAGTACTTC
CSARSTGQGSYEQYF
>TRBJ2-5|TRBV7-2|TRBD1|13|many
TGTGCCAGCAGCGAACAGGGGTCAGAGACCCAGTACTTC
CASSEQGSETQYF
>TRBJ2-2|TRBV6-1|-|16|-
TGTGCCAGCAGTGAAGCCGGGGACCACAACACCGGGGAGCTGTTTTTT
CASSEAGDHNTGELFF
>TRBJ1-1|TRBV29-1|-|13|many
TGCAGCGTTCCCTCCGAGTTAGGGATTGAAGCTTTCTTT
CSVPSELGIEAFF
>TRBJ2-1|TRBV20-1|-|11|-
TGCAGTGCTAGACTCTACAATGAGCAGTTCTTC
CSARLYNEQFF
>TRBJ1-2|TRBV5-6|-|13|few
TGTGCCAGCAGCGTCACAGGGCCCTATGGCTACACCTTC
CASSVTGPYGYTF
>TRBJ2-6|TRBV19|-|15|-
TGTACCGGGTCTAAAATAGGCTCTGGGGCCAACGTCCCGACTTTC
CTGSKIGSGANVPTF
>TRBJ1-5|TRBV6-1|-|17|-
TGTGCCAGCATCCCGGTCCCGGGACTGACCGTTTATCAGCCCCAGCATTTT
CASIPVPGLTVYQPQHF
>TRBJ2-6|TRBV12-3/TRBV12-4|-|18|-
TGTGCCAGCAGTCCGCTGGGGTCCGGGACATCTGGGGCCAACGTCCTGACTTTC
CASSPLGSGTSGANVLTF